The clone carrying this T cell receptor beta chain was seen only a few times. Antigen specificity is unknown. Germline CDR1 MNHNS, CDR2 SASEGT. The CDR3 has 15 residues. V lost 2 bases to trimming and J lost 7 bases, with 14 bases between them. Profiled with immunoSEQ multiplex PCR; TCRdb holds only in-frame clones, not every one. The sample consists of tens of thousands of clones, roughly 70% of them appearing once. Input was roughly 600 ng to 6,004 ng of genomic DNA from tumor or blood. The sample comes from a study of T cells in tumors after PD-1 blockade. In the study overall: On average, peripheral blood gave 100,000 to 140,000 TCR templates and 35,000 or so unique clonotypes. The study, taken as a whole, reports: Some novel exhausted tumor clones appeared in pre-treatment blood, suggesting peripheral recruitment.

The material was PBMCs, obtained after anti-PD-1 treatment. This chain links TRBV6-1 with TRBJ1-4; tentatively, D is TRBD1 (5 bases). The clonotype originates from a human donor with basal cell carcinoma. CDR3 bases: TGTGCCAGCAGTGAATTGCGGGGGAGGGGTGAAAAACTGTTTTTT. Protein product: CASSELRGRGEKLFF.